This entry concerns a single TCR beta chain. Its antigen is as yet unknown. MiXCR was run by TCRdb on the 5' RACE reads, yielding one entry per CDR3 protein. Seen here are approximately 200,000 distinct CDR3 sequences, roughly 13% observed once, and the top ten hold 16%. The data derive from a study of CD8 T cells in ankylosing spondylitis. Findings and caveats of the study: Matched synovial fluid from ankylosing spondylitis patients was reported to be enriched for disease-linked clones. Peripheral blood samples showed relatively rare disease-linked clones, and these clones were CD8+. Seemingly characteristic of ankylosing spondylitis blood was a TCR beta motif consisting of eight highly homologous variants.

The sequencing input was blood, either unsorted or a sorted T cell fraction (not recorded which). This TCR came from a male donor with ankylosing spondylitis or in good health (not recorded which).

In DNA form, the CDR3 reads TGTGCCAGCAGTGAAGTTGCAGGTGCTGCCTACGAGCAGTACTTC. Translation: CASSEVAGAAYEQYF. The V and J genes are TRBV6-1 and TRBJ2-7; no firm D call. Germline V CDR1 and CDR2: MNHNS, SASEGT. The CDR3 is 15 residues long. Trimming stripped 1 base from V and 2 bases from J, with 12 bases between.